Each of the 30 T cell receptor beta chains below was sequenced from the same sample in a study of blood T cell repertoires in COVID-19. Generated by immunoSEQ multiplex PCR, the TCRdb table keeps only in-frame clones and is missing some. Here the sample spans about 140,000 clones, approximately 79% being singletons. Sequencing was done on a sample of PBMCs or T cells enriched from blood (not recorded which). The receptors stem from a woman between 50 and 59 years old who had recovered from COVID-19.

The CDR3 sequence is CASVGQSYEQYF. The CDR3 DNA reads as TGTGCCAGCGTGGGACAGAGCTACGAGCAGTACTTC. The genes are TRBV18 and TRBJ2-7, with 7 bases aligning to TRBD1. Trimming cost V 8 bases and J 3 bases; bases outside gene matches: 4. CDR1 is KGHSH, CDR2 LQKENI, per germline. This CDR3 spans 12 amino acids.

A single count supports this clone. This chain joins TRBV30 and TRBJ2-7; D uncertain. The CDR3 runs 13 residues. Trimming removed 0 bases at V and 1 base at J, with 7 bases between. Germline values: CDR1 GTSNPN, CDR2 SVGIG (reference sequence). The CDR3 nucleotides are TGTGCCTGGAGTGTACTCCCGTCCTACGAGCAGTACTTC. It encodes CAWSVLPSYEQYF. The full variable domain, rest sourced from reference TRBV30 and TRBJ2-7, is SQTIHQWPATLVQPVGSPLSLECTVEGTSNPNLYWYRQAAGRGLQLLFYSVGIGQISSEVPQNLSASRPQDRQFILSSKKLLLSDSGFYLCAWSVLPSYEQYFGPGTRLTVT.

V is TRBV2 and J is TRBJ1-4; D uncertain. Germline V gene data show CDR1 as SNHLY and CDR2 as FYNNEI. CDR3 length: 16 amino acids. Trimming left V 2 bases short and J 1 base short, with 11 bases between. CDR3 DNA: TGTGCCAGCAGTGAAATGAGGTTGGGAACTAATGAAAAACTGTTTTTT. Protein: CASSEMRLGTNEKLFF.

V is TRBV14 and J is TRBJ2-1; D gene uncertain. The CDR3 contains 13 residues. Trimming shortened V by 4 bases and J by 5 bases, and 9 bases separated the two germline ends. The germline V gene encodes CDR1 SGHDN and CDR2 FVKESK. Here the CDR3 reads CASSRAYNNEQFF. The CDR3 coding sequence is TGTGCCAGCAGCCGAGCGTACAACAATGAGCAGTTCTTC.

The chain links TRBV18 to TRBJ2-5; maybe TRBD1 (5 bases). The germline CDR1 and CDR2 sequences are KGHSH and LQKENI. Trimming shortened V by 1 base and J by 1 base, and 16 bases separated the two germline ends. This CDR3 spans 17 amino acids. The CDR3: CASSPRLRGVGQETQYF. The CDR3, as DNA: TGTGCCAGCTCACCACGTCTAAGGGGTGTGGGCCAAGAGACCCAGTACTTC.

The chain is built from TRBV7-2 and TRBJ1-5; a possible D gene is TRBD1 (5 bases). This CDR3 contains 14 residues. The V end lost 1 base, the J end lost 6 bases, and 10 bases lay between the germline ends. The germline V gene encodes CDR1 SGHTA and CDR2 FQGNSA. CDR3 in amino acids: CASSLEWGVQPQHF. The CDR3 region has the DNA TGTGCCAGCAGCTTAGAGTGGGGGGTTCAGCCCCAGCATTTT.

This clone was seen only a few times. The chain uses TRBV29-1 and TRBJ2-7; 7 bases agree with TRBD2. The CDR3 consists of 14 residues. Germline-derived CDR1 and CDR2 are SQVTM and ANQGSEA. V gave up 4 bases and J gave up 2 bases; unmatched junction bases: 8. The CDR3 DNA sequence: TGCAGCGTTGGGGGAGGGCAGTCACCCTACGAGCAGTACTTC. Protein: CSVGGGQSPYEQYF.

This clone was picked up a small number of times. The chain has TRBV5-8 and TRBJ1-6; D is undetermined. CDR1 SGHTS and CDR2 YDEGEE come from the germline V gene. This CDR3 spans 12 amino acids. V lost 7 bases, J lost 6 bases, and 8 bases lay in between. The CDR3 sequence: CASSTFNSPLHF. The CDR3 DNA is TGTGCCAGCTCTACCTTTAATTCACCCCTCCACTTT.

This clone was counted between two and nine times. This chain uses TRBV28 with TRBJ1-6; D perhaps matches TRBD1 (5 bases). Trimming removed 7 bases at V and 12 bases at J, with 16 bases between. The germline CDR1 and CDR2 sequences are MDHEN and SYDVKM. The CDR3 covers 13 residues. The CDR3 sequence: CASNRDGGGPLHF. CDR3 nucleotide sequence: TGTGCCAGCAATAGGGACGGCGGGGGACCCCTCCACTTT.

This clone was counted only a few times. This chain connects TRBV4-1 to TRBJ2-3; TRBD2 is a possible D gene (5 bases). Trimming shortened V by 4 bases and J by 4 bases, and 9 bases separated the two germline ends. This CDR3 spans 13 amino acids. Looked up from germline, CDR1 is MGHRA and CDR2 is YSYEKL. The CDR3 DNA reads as TGCGCCAGCAGCCTTAGCGTCCCAGATACGCAGTATTTT. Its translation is CASSLSVPDTQYF.

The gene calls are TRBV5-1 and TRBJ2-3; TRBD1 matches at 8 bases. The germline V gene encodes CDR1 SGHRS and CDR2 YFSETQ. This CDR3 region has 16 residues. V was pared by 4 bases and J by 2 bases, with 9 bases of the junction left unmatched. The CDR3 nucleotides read TGCGCCAGCAGCATGCCCCCGGGACAGGTCACAGATACGCAGTATTTT. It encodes CASSMPPGQVTDTQYF.

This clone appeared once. The CDR3 coding sequence is TGTGCCAGCAGCTTCAGCGGACTAGCGGGGGCCTACGAGCAGTACTTC. This translates into CASSFSGLAGAYEQYF. This chain joins TRBV11-3 and TRBJ2-7; 13 nucleotides agree with TRBD2. V lost 3 bases to trimming and J lost 2 bases; unmatched junction nucleotides: 4. Germline V gene data show CDR1 as SGHNT and CDR2 as YENEEA. The CDR3 sequence is 16 residues long.

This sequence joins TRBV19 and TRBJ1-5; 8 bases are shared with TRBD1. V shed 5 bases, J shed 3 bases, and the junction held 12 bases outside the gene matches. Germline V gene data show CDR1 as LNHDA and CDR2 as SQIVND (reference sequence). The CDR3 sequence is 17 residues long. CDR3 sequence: CASSPTQGVLINQPQHF. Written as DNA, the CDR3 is TGTGCCAGTAGTCCGACACAGGGGGTATTGATCAATCAGCCCCAGCATTTT.

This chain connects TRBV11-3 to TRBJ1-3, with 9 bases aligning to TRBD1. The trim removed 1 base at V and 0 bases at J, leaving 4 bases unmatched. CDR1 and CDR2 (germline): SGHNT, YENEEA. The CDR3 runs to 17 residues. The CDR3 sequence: CASSLGDRVVSGNTIYF. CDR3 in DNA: TGTGCCAGCAGCTTAGGGGACAGGGTCGTCTCTGGAAACACCATATATTTT. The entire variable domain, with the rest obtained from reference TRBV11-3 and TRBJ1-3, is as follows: EAGVVQSPRYKIIEKKQPVAFWCNPISGHNTLYWYLQNLGQGPELLIRYENEEAVDDSQLPKDRFSAERLKGVDSTLKIQPAELGDSAVYLCASSLGDRVVSGNTIYFGEGSWLTVV.

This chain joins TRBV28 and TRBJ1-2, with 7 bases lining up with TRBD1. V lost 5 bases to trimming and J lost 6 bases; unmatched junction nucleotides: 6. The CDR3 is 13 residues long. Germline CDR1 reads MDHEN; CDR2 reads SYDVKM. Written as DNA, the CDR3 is TGTGCCAGCAGTCAGTGGCAGGGGGATGGCTACACCTTC. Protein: CASSQWQGDGYTF.

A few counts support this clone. The CDR3, as DNA: TGTGCCAGTAGTATTCGCGGGGGCAAGACCGGGGAGCTGTTTTTT. It encodes CASSIRGGKTGELFF. The chain employs TRBV19 and TRBJ2-2, with D maybe TRBD2 (7 bases). V shed 3 bases and J shed 5 bases, with 13 bases lying between them. Germline values: CDR1 LNHDA, CDR2 SQIVND (reference sequence). This CDR3 is 15 amino acids long.

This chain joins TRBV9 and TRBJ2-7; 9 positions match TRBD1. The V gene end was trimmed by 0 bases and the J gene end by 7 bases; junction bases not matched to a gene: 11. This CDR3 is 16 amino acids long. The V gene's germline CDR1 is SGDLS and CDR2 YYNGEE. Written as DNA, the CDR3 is TGTGCCAGCAGCGTAGATCCCGGACAGGGGACGGGGGAGCAGTACTTC. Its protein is CASSVDPGQGTGEQYF.

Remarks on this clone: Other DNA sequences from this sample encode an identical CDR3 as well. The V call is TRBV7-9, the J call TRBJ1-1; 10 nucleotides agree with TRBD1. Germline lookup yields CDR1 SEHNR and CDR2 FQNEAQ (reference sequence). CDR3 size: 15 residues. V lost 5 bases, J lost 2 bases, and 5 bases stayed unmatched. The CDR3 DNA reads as TGTGCCAGCAGCCCACGACAGGGGGCAAACACTGAAGCTTTCTTT. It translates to CASSPRQGANTEAFF. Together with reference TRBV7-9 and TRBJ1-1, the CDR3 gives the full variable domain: DTGVSQNPRHKITKRGQNVTFRCDPISEHNRLYWYRQTLGQGPEFLTYFQNEAQLEKSRLLSDRFSAERPKGSFSTLEIQRTEQGDSAMYLCASSPRQGANTEAFFGQGTRLTVV.

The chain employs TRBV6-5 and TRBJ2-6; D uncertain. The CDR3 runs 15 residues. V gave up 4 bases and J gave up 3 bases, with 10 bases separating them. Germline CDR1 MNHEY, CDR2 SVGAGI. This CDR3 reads CASSSDIFGANVLTF. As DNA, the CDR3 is TGTGCCAGCAGTTCAGACATATTTGGGGCCAACGTCCTGACTTTC.

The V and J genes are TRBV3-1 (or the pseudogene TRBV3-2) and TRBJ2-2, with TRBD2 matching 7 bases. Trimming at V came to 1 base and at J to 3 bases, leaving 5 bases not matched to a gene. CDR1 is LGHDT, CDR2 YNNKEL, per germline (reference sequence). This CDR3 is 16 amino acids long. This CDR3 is CASSQGAGAYTGELFF. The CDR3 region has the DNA TGTGCCAGCAGCCAAGGGGCGGGAGCGTACACCGGGGAGCTGTTTTTT.

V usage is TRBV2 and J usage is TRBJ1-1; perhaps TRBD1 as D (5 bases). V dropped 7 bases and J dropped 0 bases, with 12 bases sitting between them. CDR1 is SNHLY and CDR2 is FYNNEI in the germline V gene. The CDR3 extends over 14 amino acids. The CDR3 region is CASTRRALNTEAFF. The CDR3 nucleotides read TGTGCCAGCACTCGCAGGGCGTTGAACACTGAAGCTTTCTTT.

The CDR3 region is CASSLGLAKYEQFF. The CDR3 region has the DNA TGCGCCAGCAGCTTAGGACTCGCAAAATATGAGCAGTTCTTC. This chain uses TRBV5-1 with TRBJ2-1, with D perhaps matching TRBD2 (5 bases). Germline lookup yields CDR1 SGHRS and CDR2 YFSETQ. The V end lost 2 bases, the J end lost 8 bases, and 14 bases lay between the germline ends. The CDR3 length is 14 residues.

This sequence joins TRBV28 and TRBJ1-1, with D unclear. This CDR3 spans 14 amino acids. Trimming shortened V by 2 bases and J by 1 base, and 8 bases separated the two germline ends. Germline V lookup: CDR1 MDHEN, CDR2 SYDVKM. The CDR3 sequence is CASSLTGRNTEAFF. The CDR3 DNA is TGTGCCAGCAGTTTAACGGGGAGGAACACTGAAGCTTTCTTT.

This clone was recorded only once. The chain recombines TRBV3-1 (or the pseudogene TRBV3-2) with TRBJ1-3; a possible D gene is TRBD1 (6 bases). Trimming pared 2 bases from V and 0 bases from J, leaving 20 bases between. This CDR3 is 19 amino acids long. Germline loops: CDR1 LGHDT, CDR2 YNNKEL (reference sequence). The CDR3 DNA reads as TGTGCCAGCAGCCAAAGAACAGGGAGCAAAGGAGGCTCTGGAAACACCATATATTTT. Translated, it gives CASSQRTGSKGGSGNTIYF.

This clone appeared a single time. CDR3 coding DNA: TGTGCCAGCAGCTACCCTGGGGGGACCCTCACCGGGGAGCTGTTTTTT. It specifies CASSYPGGTLTGELFF. The chain links TRBV7-9 to TRBJ2-2, with D tentatively TRBD2 (6 bases). The CDR3 has 16 amino acids. The V gene's germline CDR1 is SEHNR and CDR2 FQNEAQ (reference sequence). The V end lost 4 bases, the J end lost 4 bases, and 16 bases lay between the germline ends.

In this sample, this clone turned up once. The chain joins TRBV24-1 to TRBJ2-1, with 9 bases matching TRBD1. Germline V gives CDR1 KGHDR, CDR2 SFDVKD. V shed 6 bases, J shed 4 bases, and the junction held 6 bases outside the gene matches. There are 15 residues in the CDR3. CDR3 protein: CATSLGTGSYNEQFF. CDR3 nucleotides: TGTGCCACCAGTTTAGGGACAGGGAGTTACAATGAGCAGTTCTTC.

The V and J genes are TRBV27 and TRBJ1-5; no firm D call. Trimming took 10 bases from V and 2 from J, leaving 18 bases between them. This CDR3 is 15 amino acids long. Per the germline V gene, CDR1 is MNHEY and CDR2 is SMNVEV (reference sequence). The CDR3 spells CATPDFWGGNQPQHF. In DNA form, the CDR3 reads TGTGCCACGCCCGATTTTTGGGGAGGCAATCAGCCCCAGCATTTT.

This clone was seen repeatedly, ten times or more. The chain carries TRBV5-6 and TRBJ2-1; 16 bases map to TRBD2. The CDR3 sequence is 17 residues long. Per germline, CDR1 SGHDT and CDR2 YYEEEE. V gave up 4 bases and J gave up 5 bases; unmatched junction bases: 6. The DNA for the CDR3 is TGTGCCAGCAGCCTGGGACTAGCGGGAGGGCCAAACAATGAGCAGTTCTTC. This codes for CASSLGLAGGPNNEQFF.

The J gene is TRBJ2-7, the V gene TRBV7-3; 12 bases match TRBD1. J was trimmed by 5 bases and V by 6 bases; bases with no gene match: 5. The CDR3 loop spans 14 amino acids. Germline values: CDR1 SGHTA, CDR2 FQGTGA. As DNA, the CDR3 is TGTGCCAGCAGTCCGGGACAGGGGGCGGACGAGCAGTACTTC. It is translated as CASSPGQGADEQYF.

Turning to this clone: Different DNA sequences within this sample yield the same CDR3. CDR3 protein: CAISDPGNQPQHF. The CDR3 DNA is TGTGCCATCAGTGACCCGGGAAATCAGCCCCAGCATTTT. The chain uses TRBV10-3 and TRBJ1-5; D is uncertain. This CDR3 region has 13 residues. CDR1 and CDR2 (germline): ENHRY, SYGVKD. With 3 bases removed from V and 4 bases from J, the gap between germline ends came to 7 bases.